One and the same sample provided the 4 T cell receptor beta chains below, sequenced in a study of TIL therapy for anti-PD-1-resistant metastatic lung cancer. Noted time point: pre-treatment sample, taken before nivolumab and TIL therapy. Tumor tissue came from excised metastases, mostly pleural nodules or supraclavicular lymph nodes. The libraries were made with immunoSEQ v3. Libraries were prepared by immunoSEQ multiplex PCR; TCRdb keeps only in-frame clonotypes and omits some of them. The sample has roughly 10,000 clones; 50% to 65% are singletons. The specimen was tumor tissue, collected at baseline. All receptors derive from a person between 25 and 80 years old with non-small cell lung cancer.

This clone was found a few times. V and J are TRBV18 and TRBJ1-3; D call uncertain. CDR1 is KGHSH, CDR2 LQKENI, per germline. V lost 0 bases and J lost 3, with 9 bases in between. This CDR3 has 15 amino acids. For the CDR3, the DNA is TGTGCCAGCTCACCACCGAACCTTTATGGAAACACCATATATTTT. It yields the protein CASSPPNLYGNTIYF.

The chain recombines TRBV19 with TRBJ1-1; D is perhaps TRBD1 (6 bases). CDR1 and CDR2 from the germline V gene are LNHDA and SQIVND (reference sequence). V shed 6 bases and J shed 9 bases, with 11 bases lying between them. The length of the CDR3 is 11 residues. CDR3: CASSYQGKAFF. DNA of the CDR3: TGTGCCAGTAGCTATCAGGGGAAAGCTTTCTTT.

This clone has just a few counts. V and J are TRBV7-8 and TRBJ2-5, with 10 bases matching TRBD1. V lost 5 bases to trimming and J lost 5 bases; unmatched junction nucleotides: 8. The V gene's germline CDR1 is SGHVS and CDR2 FQNEAQ. The CDR3 is 15 residues long. The DNA for the CDR3 is TGTGCCAGCAGCCGACAGGGGGCCGAGGAGGAGACCCAGTACTTC. Residues: CASSRQGAEEETQYF. Complete variable domain (other parts from reference TRBV7-8 and TRBJ2-5): GAGVSQSPRYKVAKRGQDVALRCDPISGHVSLFWYQQALGQGPEFLTYFQNEAQLDKSGLPSDRFFAERPEGSVSTLKIQRTQQEDSAVYLCASSRQGAEEETQYFGPGTRLLVL.

V gene TRBV27 combines with J gene TRBJ2-7, with TRBD2 identical over 8 bases. The CDR3 spans 14 residues. Trimming took 5 bases from V and 10 from J; bases not matched to a gene: 13. Germline CDR1 and CDR2: MNHEY and SMNVEV (reference sequence). The chain's CDR3 is CASSPPGGASHQYF. CDR3 coding DNA: TGTGCCAGCAGTCCCCCCGGGGGGGCGAGCCACCAGTACTTC.